This T cell receptor beta chain came from a study of TIL therapy for anti-PD-1-resistant metastatic lung cancer. Time point reported: pre-treatment sample, taken before nivolumab and TIL therapy. Sequencing used immunoSEQ v3. The method was immunoSEQ multiplex PCR; TCRdb's version includes in-frame clones alone and lacks a portion of them. This sample carries fewer than 65,000 clones, approximately 75% of them seen once, and the ten largest clones take just under 3%. The receptor was derived from a person aged 25-85 years with non-small cell lung cancer. Here the sequenced sample was blood, taken at baseline.

Here the CDR3 reads CASSPRLVSEQYF. Here the CDR3 DNA reads TGTGCCAGCTCACCAAGGTTAGTCTCCGAGCAGTACTTC. The chain couples TRBV18 to TRBJ2-7; unclear D gene. The ends were cut back, 2 bases at V and 6 bases at J, with 11 bases in the middle. The germline V gene encodes CDR1 KGHSH and CDR2 LQKENI. CDR3 length: 13 amino acids.